This T cell receptor (beta chain) was captured by sequencing in a study of cytomegalovirus exposure and HLA in healthy donors. The CDR3 spans 13 residues. V dropped 7 bases and J dropped 8; count of bases not matched to a gene: 9. The germline V gene has CDR1 SQVTM and CDR2 ANQGSEA. PCR amplification relied on 60 Vbeta primers (plus 13 Jbeta primers). Clones were read by immunoSEQ multiplex PCR, and TCRdb kept only the in-frame ones, dropping some. In the table there are tens of thousands of clones, less than 80% of which are singletons. This TCR derives from a woman between 45 and 60 years old in good health and CMV-seropositive. The sample taken for sequencing was PBMCs. The chain has TRBV29-1 and TRBJ1-4, with 8 bases matching TRBD1. CDR3 amino acids: CSGIQGAPEKLFF. The CDR3, as DNA: TGCAGCGGCATTCAGGGGGCGCCGGAAAAACTGTTTTTT.